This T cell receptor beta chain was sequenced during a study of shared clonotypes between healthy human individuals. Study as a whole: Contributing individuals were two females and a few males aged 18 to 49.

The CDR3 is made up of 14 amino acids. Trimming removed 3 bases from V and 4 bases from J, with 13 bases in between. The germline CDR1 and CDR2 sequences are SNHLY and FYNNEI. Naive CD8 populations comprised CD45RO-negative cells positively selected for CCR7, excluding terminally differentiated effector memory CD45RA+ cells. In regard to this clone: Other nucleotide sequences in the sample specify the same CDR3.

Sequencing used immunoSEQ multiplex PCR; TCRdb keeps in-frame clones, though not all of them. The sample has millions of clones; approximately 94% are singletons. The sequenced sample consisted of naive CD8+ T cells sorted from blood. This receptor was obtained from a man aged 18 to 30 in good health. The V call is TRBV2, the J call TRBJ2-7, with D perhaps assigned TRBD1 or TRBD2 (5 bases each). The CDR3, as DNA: TGTGCCAGCAGTGAGGGGGTATTCCTATACGAGCAGTACTTC. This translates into CASSEGVFLYEQYF.